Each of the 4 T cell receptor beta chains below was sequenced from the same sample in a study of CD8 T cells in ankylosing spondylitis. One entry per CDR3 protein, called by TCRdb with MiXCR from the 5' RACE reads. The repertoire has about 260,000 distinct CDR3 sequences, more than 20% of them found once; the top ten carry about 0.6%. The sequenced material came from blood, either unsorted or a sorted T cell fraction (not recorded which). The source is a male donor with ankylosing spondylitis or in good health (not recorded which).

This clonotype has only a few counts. The CDR3 protein is CSSTNSYEQYF. In nucleotides, the CDR3 is TGCAGCTCCACCAACAGCTACGAGCAGTACTTC. The genes are TRBV29-1 and TRBJ2-7; D remains unclear. Germline values: CDR1 SQVTM, CDR2 ANQGSEA. V was clipped by 8 bases and J by 3 bases, with 11 bases between them. The CDR3 totals 11 residues.

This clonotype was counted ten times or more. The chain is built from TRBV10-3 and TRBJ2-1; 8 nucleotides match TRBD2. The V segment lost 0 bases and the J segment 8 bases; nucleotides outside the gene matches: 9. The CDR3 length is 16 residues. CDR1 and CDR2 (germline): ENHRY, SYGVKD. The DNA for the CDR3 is TGTGCCATCAGTGAGTCTAGAAGCGGGGGTAAGGATGAGCAGTTCTTC. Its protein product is CAISESRSGGKDEQFF.

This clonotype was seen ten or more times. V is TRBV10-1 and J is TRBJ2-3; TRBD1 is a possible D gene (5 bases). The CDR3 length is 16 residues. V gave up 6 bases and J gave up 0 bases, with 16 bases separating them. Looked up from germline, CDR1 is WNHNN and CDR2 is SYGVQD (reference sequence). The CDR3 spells CASSDSRLTSTDTQYF. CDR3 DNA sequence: TGCGCCAGCAGCGACAGTCGACTCACTAGCACAGATACGCAGTATTTT.

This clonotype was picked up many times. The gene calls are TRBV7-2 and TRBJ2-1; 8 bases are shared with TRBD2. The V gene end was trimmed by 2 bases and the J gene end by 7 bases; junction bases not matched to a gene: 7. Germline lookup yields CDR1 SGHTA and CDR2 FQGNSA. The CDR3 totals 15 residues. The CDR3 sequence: CASSLTRGGWNEQFF. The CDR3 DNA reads TGTGCCAGCAGCTTAACACGGGGGGGCTGGAATGAGCAGTTCTTC.